This TCR beta chain was obtained from a study of blood T cell repertoires in COVID-19. Study information: The study drew acute and convalescent COVID-19 samples from the United States, Italy and Spain.

In the original analysis: From reference gene primer amplification, estimates of nucleated cell counts were derived. Some clones are missing from TCRdb's copy, which holds only in-frame ones; the method was immunoSEQ multiplex PCR. Clonal size and the V and J genes are those of that table, whereas D and trimming came from the DNA. This table has a few hundred thousand clones, roughly nine tenths appearing once. V lost 0 bases and J lost 2; bases outside the gene matches: 13. CDR3 length equals 19 residues. Germline V lookup: CDR1 MGHRA, CDR2 YSYEKL. Donors in Cohort 3 counted as recovered after two negative PCRs, clearance, or symptom resolution.

The V and J genes are TRBV4-1 and TRBJ1-2, with TRBD1 identical over 9 bases. Input material: PBMCs or T cells enriched from blood (not recorded which). The receptor was derived from a young man who had recovered from COVID-19. CDR3 bases: TGCGCCAGCAGCCAAGATCCCGGGGGACAGGGATCTGAGAACTATGGCTACACCTTC. Its translation: CASSQDPGGQGSENYGYTF.